This T cell receptor beta chain is from a study of blood T cell repertoires in COVID-19. As for the study in general: COVID-19 samples from acute and convalescent phases originated in the United States, Italy and Spain.

This CDR3 has 14 amino acids. Germline-derived CDR1 and CDR2 are WSHSY and SAAADI. Germline trimming cut 6 bases from V and 6 bases from J; bases unmatched to any gene: 9. Clones were sequenced by immunoSEQ multiplex PCR, and TCRdb holds only the in-frame ones, with some missing. The sample shows under 85,000 clones, approximately 83% of them seen only once. The TCR originated in a human donor in a cohort sampled during active COVID-19. V gene TRBV10-2 combines with J gene TRBJ1-1; TRBD1 matches at 8 bases. Sequenced sample: peripheral blood. CDR3 residues: CASRGGQGNAEAFF. In nucleotides, the CDR3 is TGCGCCAGCAGGGGAGGACAGGGAAACGCTGAAGCTTTCTTT.